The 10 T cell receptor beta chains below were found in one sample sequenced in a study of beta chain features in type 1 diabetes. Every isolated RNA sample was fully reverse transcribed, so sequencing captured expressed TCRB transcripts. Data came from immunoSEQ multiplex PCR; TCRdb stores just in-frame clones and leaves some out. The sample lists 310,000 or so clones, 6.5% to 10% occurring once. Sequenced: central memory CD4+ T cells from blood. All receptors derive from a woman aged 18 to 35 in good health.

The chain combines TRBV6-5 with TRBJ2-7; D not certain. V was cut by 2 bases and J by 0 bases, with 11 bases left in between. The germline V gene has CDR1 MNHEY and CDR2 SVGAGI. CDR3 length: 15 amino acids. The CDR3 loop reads CASSYRALGSYEQYF. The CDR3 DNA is TGTGCCAGCAGTTACAGGGCCCTGGGCTCCTACGAGCAGTACTTC.

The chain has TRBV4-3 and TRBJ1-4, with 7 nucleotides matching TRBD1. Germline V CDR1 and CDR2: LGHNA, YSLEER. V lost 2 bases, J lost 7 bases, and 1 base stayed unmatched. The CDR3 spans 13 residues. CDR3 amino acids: CASSQRDSEKLFF. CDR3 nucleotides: TGCGCCAGCAGCCAACGGGACAGTGAAAAACTGTTTTTT.

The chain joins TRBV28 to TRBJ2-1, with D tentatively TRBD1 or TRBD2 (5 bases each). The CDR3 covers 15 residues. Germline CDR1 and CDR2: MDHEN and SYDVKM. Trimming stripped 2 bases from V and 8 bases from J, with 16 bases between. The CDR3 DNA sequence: TGTGCCAGCAGTTTAGTCCTACCTCGGGGCGATGAGCAGTTCTTC. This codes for CASSLVLPRGDEQFF.

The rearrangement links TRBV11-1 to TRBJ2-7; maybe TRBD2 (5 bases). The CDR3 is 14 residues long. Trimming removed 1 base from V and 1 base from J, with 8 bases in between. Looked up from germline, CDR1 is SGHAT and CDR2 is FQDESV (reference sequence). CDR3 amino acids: CASSLGPGSYEQYF. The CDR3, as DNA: TGTGCCAGCAGCTTAGGCCCGGGATCCTACGAGCAGTACTTC.

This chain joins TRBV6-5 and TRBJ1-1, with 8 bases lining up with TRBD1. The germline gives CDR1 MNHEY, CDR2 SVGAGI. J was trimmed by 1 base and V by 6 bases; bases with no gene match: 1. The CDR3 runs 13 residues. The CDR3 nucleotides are TGTGCCAGCAGGACAGGGGAGAACACTGAAGCTTTCTTT. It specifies CASRTGENTEAFF.

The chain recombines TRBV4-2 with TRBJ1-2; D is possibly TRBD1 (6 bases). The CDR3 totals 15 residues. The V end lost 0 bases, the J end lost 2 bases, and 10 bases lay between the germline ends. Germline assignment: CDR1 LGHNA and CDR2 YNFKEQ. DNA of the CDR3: TGTGCCAGCAGCCAAGATCGTAGGGGGAACTATGGCTACACCTTC. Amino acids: CASSQDRRGNYGYTF.

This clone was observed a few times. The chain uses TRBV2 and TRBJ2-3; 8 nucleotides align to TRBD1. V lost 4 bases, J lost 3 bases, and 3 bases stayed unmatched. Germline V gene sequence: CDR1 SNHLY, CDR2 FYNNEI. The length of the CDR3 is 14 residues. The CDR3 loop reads CASSVTGGTDTQYF. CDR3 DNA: TGTGCCAGCAGTGTTACAGGGGGAACAGATACGCAGTATTTT.

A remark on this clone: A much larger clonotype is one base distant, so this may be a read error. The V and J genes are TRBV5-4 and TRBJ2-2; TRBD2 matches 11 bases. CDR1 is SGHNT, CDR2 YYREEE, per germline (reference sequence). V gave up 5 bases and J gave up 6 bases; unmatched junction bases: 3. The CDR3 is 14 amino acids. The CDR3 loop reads CASRLAGEAGELFF. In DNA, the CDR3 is TGTGCCAGCAGACTAGCGGGAGAGGCCGGGGAGCTGTTTTTT. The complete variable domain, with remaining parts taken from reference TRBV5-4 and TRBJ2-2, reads ETGVTQSPTHLIKTRGQQVTLRCSSQSGHNTVSWYQQALGQGPQFIFQYYREEENGRGNFPPRFSGLQFPNYSSELNVNALELDDSALYLCASRLAGEAGELFFGEGSRLTVL.

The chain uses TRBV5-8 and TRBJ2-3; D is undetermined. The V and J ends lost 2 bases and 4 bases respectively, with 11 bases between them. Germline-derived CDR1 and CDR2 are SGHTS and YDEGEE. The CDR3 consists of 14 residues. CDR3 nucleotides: TGTGCCAGCAGCTTAACGGTTCGATCAGATACGCAGTATTTT. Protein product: CASSLTVRSDTQYF. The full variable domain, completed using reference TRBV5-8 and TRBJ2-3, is EAGVTQSPTHLIKTRGQQATLRCSPISGHTSVYWYQQALGLGLQFLLWYDEGEERNRGNFPPRFSGRQFPNYSSELNVNALELEDSALYLCASSLTVRSDTQYFGPGTRLTVL.

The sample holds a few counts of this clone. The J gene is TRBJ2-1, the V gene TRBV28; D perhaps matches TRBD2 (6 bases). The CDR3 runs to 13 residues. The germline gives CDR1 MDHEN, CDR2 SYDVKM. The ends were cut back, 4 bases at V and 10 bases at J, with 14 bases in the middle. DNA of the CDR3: TGTGCCAGCAGTTCCTCCCCCGGAGGGGAGCAGTTCTTC. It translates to CASSSSPGGEQFF.